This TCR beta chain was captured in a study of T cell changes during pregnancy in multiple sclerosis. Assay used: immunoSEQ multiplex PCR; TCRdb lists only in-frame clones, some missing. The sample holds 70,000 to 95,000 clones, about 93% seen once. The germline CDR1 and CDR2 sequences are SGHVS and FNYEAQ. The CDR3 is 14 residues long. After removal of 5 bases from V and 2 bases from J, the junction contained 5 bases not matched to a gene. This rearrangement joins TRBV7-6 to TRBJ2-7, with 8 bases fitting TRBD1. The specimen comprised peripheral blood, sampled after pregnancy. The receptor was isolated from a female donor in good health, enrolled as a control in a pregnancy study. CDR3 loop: CASSTGTGTYEQYF. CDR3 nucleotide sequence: TGTGCCAGCAGCACCGGGACAGGTACCTACGAGCAGTACTTC. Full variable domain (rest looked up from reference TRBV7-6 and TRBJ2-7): GAGVSQSPRYKVTKRGQDVALRCDPISGHVSLYWYRQALGQGPEFLTYFNYEAQQDKSGLPNDRFSAERPEGSISTLTIQRTEQRDSAMYRCASSTGTGTYEQYFGPGTRLTVT.